The source of this T cell receptor (beta chain) is a study of monozygotic twins with inflammatory bowel disease. Germline V CDR1 and CDR2: PRHDT, FYEKMQ (reference sequence). This CDR3 has 16 amino acids. From its re-call of the 5' RACE reads, TCRdb lists each CDR3 protein once, without DNA. This sample contains roughly 150,000 distinct CDR3 sequences. The chain recombines TRBV13 with TRBJ2-5; absent DNA, TCRdb's TRBD2 call cannot be checked. The sequence came from a human donor with ulcerative colitis or Crohn's disease, or a healthy co-twin of an affected twin (not recorded which). The sequenced material came from blood. The CDR3 region is CASSFRGRAVSETQYF. Based on the CDR3 plus reference TRBV13 and TRBJ2-5, the full variable domain is AAGVIQSPRHLIKEKRETATLKCYPIPRHDTVYWYQQGPGQDPQFLISFYEKMQSDKGSIPDRFSAQQFSDYHSELNMSSLELGDSALYFCASSFRGRAVSETQYFGPGTRLLVL.